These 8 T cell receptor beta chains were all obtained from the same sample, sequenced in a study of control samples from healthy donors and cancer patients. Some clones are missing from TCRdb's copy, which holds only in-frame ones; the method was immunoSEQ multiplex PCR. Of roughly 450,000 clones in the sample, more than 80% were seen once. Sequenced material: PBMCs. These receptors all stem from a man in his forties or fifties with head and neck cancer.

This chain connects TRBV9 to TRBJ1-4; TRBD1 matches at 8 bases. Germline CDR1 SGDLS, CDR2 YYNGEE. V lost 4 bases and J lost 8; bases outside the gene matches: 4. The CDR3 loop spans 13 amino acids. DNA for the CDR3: TGTGCCAGCAGCCAAGGGACAGGAGAAAAACTGTTTTTT. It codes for CASSQGTGEKLFF.

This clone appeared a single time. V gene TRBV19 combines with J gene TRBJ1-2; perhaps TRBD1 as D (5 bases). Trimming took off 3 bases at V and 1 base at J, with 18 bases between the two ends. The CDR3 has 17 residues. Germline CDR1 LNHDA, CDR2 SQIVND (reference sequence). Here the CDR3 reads CASSMTLLAGHNYGYTF. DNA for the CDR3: TGTGCCAGTAGTATGACCCTTCTCGCGGGGCATAACTATGGCTACACCTTC.

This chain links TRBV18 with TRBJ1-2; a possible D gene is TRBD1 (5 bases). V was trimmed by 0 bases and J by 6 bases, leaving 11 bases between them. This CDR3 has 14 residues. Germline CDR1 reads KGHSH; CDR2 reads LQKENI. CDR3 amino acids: CASSPPGQGDGYTF. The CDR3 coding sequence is TGTGCCAGCTCACCACCGGGGCAGGGTGATGGCTACACCTTC.

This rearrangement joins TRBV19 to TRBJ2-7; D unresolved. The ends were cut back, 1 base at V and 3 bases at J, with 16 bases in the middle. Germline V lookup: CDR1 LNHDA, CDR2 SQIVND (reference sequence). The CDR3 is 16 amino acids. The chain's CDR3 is CASSIGQALTIYEQYF. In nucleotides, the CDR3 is TGTGCCAGTAGTATAGGACAAGCCTTGACCATCTACGAGCAGTACTTC.

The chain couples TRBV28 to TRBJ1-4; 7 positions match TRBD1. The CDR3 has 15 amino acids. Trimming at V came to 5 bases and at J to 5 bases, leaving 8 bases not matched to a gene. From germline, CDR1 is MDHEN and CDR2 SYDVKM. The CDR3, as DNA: TGTGCCAGCAGTACCCGCGGGACAGCAAATGAAAAACTGTTTTTT. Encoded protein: CASSTRGTANEKLFF.

CDR3 bases: TGCGCCAGCAGCTTAACAGCACTAACTAATGAAAAACTGTTTTTT. This encodes CASSLTALTNEKLFF. The V call is TRBV5-1, the J call TRBJ1-4, with D uncertain. From germline, CDR1 is SGHRS and CDR2 YFSETQ. The CDR3 covers 15 residues. Trimming pared 2 bases from V and 1 base from J, leaving 9 bases between. Complete variable domain (other parts from reference TRBV5-1 and TRBJ1-4): KAGVTQTPRYLIKTRGQQVTLSCSPISGHRSVSWYQQTPGQGLQFLFEYFSETQRNKGNFPGRFSGRQFSNSRSEMNVSTLELGDSALYLCASSLTALTNEKLFFGSGTQLSVL.

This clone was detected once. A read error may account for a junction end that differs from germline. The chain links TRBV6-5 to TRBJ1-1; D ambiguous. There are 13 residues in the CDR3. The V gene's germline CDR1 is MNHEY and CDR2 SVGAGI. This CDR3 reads CASIYGPLTEAFF. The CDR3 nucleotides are TGTGCCAGCATTTACGGGCCCCTGACTGAAGCTTTCTTT.

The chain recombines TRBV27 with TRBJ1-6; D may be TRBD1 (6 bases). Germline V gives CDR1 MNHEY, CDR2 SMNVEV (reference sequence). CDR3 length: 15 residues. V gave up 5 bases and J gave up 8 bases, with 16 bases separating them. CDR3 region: CASSTLQGMYSPLHF. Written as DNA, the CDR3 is TGTGCCAGCAGTACCCTTCAGGGGATGTATTCACCCCTCCACTTT.